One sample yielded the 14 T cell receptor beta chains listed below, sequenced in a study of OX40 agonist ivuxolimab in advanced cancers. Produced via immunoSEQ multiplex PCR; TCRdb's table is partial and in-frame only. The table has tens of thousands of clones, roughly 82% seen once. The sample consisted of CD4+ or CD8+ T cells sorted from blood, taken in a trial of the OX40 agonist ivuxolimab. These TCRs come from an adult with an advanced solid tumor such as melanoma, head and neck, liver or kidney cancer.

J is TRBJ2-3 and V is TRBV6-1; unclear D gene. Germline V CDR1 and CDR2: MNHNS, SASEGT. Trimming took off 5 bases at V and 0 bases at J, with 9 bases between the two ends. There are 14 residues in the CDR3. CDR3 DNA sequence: TGTGCCAGCAGTCCACTAACTAGCACAGATACGCAGTATTTT. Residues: CASSPLTSTDTQYF.

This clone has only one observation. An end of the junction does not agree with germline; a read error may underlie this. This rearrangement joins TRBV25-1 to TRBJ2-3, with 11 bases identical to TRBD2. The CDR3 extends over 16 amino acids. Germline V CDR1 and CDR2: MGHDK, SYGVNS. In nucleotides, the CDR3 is TGTGCCAGCAGTGACTCTAGCGGGGGGCCCGTGGCCTCCGGGGATTTT. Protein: CASSDSSGGPVASGDF.

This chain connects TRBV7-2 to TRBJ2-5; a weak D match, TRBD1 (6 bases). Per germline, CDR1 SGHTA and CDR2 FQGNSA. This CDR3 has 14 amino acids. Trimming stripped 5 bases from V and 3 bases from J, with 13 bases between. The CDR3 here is CASSLHTGKETQYF. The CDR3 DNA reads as TGTGCCAGCAGCCTACACACAGGGAAAGAGACCCAGTACTTC.

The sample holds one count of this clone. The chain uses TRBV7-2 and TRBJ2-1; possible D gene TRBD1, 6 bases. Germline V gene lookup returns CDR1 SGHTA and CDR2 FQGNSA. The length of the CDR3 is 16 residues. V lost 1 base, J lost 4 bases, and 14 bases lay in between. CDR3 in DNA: TGTGCCAGCAGCTTAGGGGGGCCGACATCGTACAATGAGCAGTTCTTC. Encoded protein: CASSLGGPTSYNEQFF.

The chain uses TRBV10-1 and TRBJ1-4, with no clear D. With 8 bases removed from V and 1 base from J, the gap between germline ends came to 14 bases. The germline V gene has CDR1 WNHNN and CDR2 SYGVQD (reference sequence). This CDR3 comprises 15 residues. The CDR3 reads CASSIPWRTNEKLFF. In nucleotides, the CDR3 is TGCGCCAGCTCCATACCTTGGAGAACTAATGAAAAACTGTTTTTT.

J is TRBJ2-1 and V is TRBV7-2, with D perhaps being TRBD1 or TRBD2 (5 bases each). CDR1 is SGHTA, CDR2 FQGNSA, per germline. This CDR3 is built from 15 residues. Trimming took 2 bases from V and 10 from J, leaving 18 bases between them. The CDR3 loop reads CASSLLGVAYEEQFF. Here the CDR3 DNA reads TGTGCCAGCAGCTTACTGGGGGTGGCCTATGAAGAGCAGTTCTTC.

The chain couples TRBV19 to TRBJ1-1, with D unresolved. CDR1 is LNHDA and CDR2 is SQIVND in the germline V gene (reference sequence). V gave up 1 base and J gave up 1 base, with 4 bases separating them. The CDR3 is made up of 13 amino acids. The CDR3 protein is CASSIVENTEAFF. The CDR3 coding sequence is TGTGCCAGTAGTATAGTAGAGAACACTGAAGCTTTCTTT.

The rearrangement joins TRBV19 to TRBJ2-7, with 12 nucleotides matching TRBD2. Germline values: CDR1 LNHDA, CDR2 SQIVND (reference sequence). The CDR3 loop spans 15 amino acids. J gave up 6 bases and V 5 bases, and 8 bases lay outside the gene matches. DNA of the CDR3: TGTGCCAGTAGTCCCAAGGGACTAGCGGGTCTCGAGCAGTACTTC. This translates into CASSPKGLAGLEQYF.

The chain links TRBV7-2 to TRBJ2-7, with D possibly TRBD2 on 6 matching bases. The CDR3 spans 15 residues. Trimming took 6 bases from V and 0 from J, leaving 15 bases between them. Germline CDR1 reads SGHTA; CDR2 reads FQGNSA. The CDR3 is CASSSAVGSSYEQYF. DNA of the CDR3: TGTGCCAGCAGTTCAGCAGTCGGGAGCTCCTACGAGCAGTACTTC.

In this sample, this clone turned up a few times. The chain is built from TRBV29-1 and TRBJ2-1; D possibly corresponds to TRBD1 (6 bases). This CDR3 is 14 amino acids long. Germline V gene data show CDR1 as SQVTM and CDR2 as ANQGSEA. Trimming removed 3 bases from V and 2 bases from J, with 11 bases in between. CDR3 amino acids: CSVDVSGAYNEQFF. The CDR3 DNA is TGCAGCGTTGACGTGTCAGGGGCCTACAATGAGCAGTTCTTC.

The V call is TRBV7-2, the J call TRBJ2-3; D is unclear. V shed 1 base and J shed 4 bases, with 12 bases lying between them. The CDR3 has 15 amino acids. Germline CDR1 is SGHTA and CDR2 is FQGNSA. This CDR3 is CASSLGLSGADTQYF. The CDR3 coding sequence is TGTGCCAGCAGCTTAGGGCTCTCTGGAGCAGATACGCAGTATTTT.

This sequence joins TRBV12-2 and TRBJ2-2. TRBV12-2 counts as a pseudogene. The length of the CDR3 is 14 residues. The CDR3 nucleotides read TGTGCCAGCAGCCCCCAAGCGAACACCGGGGAGCTGTTTTTT. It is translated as CASSPQANTGELFF.

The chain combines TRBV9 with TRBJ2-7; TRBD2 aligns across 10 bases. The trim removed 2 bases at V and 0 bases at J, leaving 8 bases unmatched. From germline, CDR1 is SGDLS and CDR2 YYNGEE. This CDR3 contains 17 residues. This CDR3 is CASSVGSGRLSSYEQYF. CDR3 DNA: TGTGCCAGCAGCGTGGGTAGCGGGAGGCTCAGCTCCTACGAGCAGTACTTC. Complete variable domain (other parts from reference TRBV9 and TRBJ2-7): DSGVTQTPKHLITATGQRVTLRCSPRSGDLSVYWYQQSLDQGLQFLIQYYNGEERAKGNILERFSAQQFPDLHSELNLSSLELGDSALYFCASSVGSGRLSSYEQYFGPGTRLTVT.

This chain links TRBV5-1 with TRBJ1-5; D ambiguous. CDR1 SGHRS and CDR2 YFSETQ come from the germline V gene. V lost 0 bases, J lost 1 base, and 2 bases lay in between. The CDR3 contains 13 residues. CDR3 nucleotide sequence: TGCGCCAGCAGCTTGGACAGCAATCAGCCCCAGCATTTT. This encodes CASSLDSNQPQHF.